Listed below are T cell receptor beta chains from one sample, sequenced in a study of blood T cell repertoires in COVID-19. Produced via immunoSEQ multiplex PCR; TCRdb's table is partial and in-frame only. The sample holds about 130,000 clones, 85% to 90% seen once. Input material: peripheral blood. The receptor source for this set is an elderly man with active or convalescent COVID-19. Each CDR3 is given with its conserved first and last residue. Fields, in order: D gene, J gene, clone size, CDR3 length, V gene, CDR3 DNA, CDR3 protein. The D gene is left open where the match is weak. Rows give clone size only sometimes, using once, few, many, or a class for an expanded clone.

d_gene: TRBD2
j_gene: TRBJ2-3
abundance: .
len: 18
v_gene: TRBV7-2
CDR3nt: TGTGCCAGCAGCCCAGAGGGGTTTCTAGCGGGTAGCACAGATACGCAGTATTTT
CDR3aa: CASSPEGFLAGSTDTQYF

d_gene: TRBD1
j_gene: TRBJ2-2
abundance: .
len: 18
v_gene: TRBV6-2/TRBV6-3
CDR3nt: TGTGCCAGCAGCCGGGACAGGGCATTTCAAAGGGTCTCCGGGGAGCTGTTTTTT
CDR3aa: CASSRDRAFQRVSGELFF

d_gene: TRBD1
j_gene: TRBJ1-4
abundance: .
len: 15
v_gene: TRBV7-2
CDR3nt: TGTGCCAGCAGCTTAGCGGGACAGGGCAATGAAAAACTGTTTTTT
CDR3aa: CASSLAGQGNEKLFF

d_gene: TRBD2
j_gene: TRBJ2-3
abundance: .
len: 16
v_gene: TRBV7-8
CDR3nt: TGTGCCAGCAGCCCTTCTAGCGGGGGGATCACAGATACGCAGTATTTT
CDR3aa: CASSPSSGGITDTQYF

d_gene: .
j_gene: TRBJ2-7
abundance: few
len: 15
v_gene: TRBV11-3
CDR3nt: TGTGCCAGCAGCTTAGATCTTGGTGGGGCAGGGGAGCAGTACTTC
CDR3aa: CASSLDLGGAGEQYF

d_gene: .
j_gene: TRBJ2-7
abundance: .
len: 14
v_gene: TRBV19
CDR3nt: TGTGCCAGTAGTATAGTCGGTTCCTCCTACGAGCAGTACTTC
CDR3aa: CASSIVGSSYEQYF

d_gene: TRBD2
j_gene: TRBJ2-1
abundance: .
len: 18
v_gene: TRBV19
CDR3nt: TGTGCCAGTAGTATGACGGGACTAGCGGGTCTCGCAGGAACTGAGCAGTTCTTC
CDR3aa: CASSMTGLAGLAGTEQFF

d_gene: .
j_gene: TRBJ2-2
abundance: .
len: 18
v_gene: TRBV3-1/TRBV3-2
CDR3nt: TGTGCCAGCAGCCAAGCGTCTTTGTCGGGTTTGAACACCGGGGAGCTGTTTTTT
CDR3aa: CASSQASLSGLNTGELFF

d_gene: .
j_gene: TRBJ1-2
abundance: .
len: 12
v_gene: TRBV29-1
CDR3nt: TGCAGCGTGGGAACAGGGAACTATGGCTACACCTTC
CDR3aa: CSVGTGNYGYTF

d_gene: TRBD1
j_gene: TRBJ1-4
abundance: .
len: 11
v_gene: TRBV6-6
CDR3nt: TGTGCCAGCAGTTCAGGGGGAAAACTGTTTTTT
CDR3aa: CASSSGGKLFF

d_gene: TRBD2
j_gene: TRBJ2-7
abundance: .
len: 14
v_gene: TRBV7-8
CDR3nt: TGTGCCAGCAGCTTAGCAGCGGGAATCGGCGAGCAGTACTTC
CDR3aa: CASSLAAGIGEQYF

d_gene: .
j_gene: TRBJ1-6
abundance: .
len: 19
v_gene: TRBV5-1
CDR3nt: TGCGCCAGCAAGGTTCCCGGCGGGGCATATGAAGACTATAATTCACCCCTCCACTTT
CDR3aa: CASKVPGGAYEDYNSPLHF

d_gene: .
j_gene: TRBJ1-3
abundance: .
len: 17
v_gene: TRBV5-1
CDR3nt: TGCGCCAGCAGCTTGGGCCCGGGGTTCAGGAGGGGAAACACCATATATTTT
CDR3aa: CASSLGPGFRRGNTIYF

d_gene: .
j_gene: TRBJ2-2
abundance: .
len: 15
v_gene: TRBV3-1/TRBV3-2
CDR3nt: TGTGCCAGCAGCCTTAAGACGGGAAACACCGGGGAGCTGTTTTTT
CDR3aa: CASSLKTGNTGELFF

d_gene: TRBD1
j_gene: TRBJ1-1
abundance: .
len: 14
v_gene: TRBV10-3
CDR3nt: TGTGCCATCAGCCAGACAGGGATCGACACTGAAGCTTTCTTT
CDR3aa: CAISQTGIDTEAFF

d_gene: TRBD2
j_gene: TRBJ2-3
abundance: .
len: 15
v_gene: TRBV3-1/TRBV3-2
CDR3nt: TGTGCCAGCAGCCAAGACCTAGCGGTCACAGATACGCAGTATTTT
CDR3aa: CASSQDLAVTDTQYF

d_gene: .
j_gene: TRBJ2-5
abundance: .
len: 14
v_gene: TRBV7-2
CDR3nt: TGTGCCAGCAGCTTGAGAAACAGGGTAGAGACCCAGTACTTC
CDR3aa: CASSLRNRVETQYF

d_gene: TRBD2
j_gene: TRBJ2-2
abundance: .
len: 15
v_gene: TRBV7-3
CDR3nt: TGTGCCAGCAGCTTATCTAGCGGGGACACCGGGGAGCTGTTTTTT
CDR3aa: CASSLSSGDTGELFF

d_gene: TRBD1
j_gene: TRBJ1-1
abundance: few
len: 14
v_gene: TRBV10-3
CDR3nt: TGTGCCATCAGGTTGGACAGGTTGAACACTGAAGCTTTCTTT
CDR3aa: CAIRLDRLNTEAFF

d_gene: TRBD2
j_gene: TRBJ2-7
abundance: .
len: 15
v_gene: TRBV27
CDR3nt: TGTGCCAGCAGTTCGTCACTAGCGGGGGGCTTCGAGCAGTACTTC
CDR3aa: CASSSSLAGGFEQYF

d_gene: TRBD1
j_gene: TRBJ2-2
abundance: .
len: 13
v_gene: TRBV7-8
CDR3nt: TGTGCCAGCAGAAGGACAGGGGCCGGGGAGCTGTTTTTT
CDR3aa: CASRRTGAGELFF

d_gene: TRBD1
j_gene: TRBJ2-3
abundance: .
len: 15
v_gene: TRBV6-4
CDR3nt: TGTGCCAGCTCCCGGGACAGGGTTTCTGCAGATACGCAGTATTTT
CDR3aa: CASSRDRVSADTQYF

d_gene: TRBD2
j_gene: TRBJ2-3
abundance: .
len: 16
v_gene: TRBV7-2
CDR3nt: TGTGCCAGCAGCTTAAATGCGGGGGGGCAGACAGATACGCAGTATTTT
CDR3aa: CASSLNAGGQTDTQYF

d_gene: .
j_gene: TRBJ1-4
abundance: .
len: 15
v_gene: TRBV19
CDR3nt: TGTGCCAGTAGTATATTTTTGCAGCGTAATGAAAAACTGTTTTTT
CDR3aa: CASSIFLQRNEKLFF

d_gene: TRBD2
j_gene: TRBJ2-5
abundance: .
len: 17
v_gene: TRBV5-1
CDR3nt: TGCGCCAGCAGCTTGGGGGGACTACAGGCCATTCAAGAGACCCAGTACTTC
CDR3aa: CASSLGGLQAIQETQYF

d_gene: .
j_gene: TRBJ1-1
abundance: few
len: 13
v_gene: TRBV30
CDR3nt: TGTGCCTGGAGGCTAACAGGGAACACTGAAGCTTTCTTT
CDR3aa: CAWRLTGNTEAFF

d_gene: TRBD1
j_gene: TRBJ1-6
abundance: .
len: 16
v_gene: TRBV7-2
CDR3nt: TGTGCCAGCAGCTTCGTGGGGACAGGGTTCGGGTCACCCCTCCACTTT
CDR3aa: CASSFVGTGFGSPLHF

d_gene: TRBD1
j_gene: TRBJ1-2
abundance: .
len: 13
v_gene: TRBV6-2/TRBV6-3
CDR3nt: TGTGCCAGCAGTGCACAGGGGAACTATGGCTACACCTTC
CDR3aa: CASSAQGNYGYTF

d_gene: TRBD1
j_gene: TRBJ1-5
abundance: .
len: 15
v_gene: TRBV4-2
CDR3nt: TGTGCCAGCAGCCAAGATTGGACAGGGCGTCAGCCCCAGCATTTT
CDR3aa: CASSQDWTGRQPQHF

d_gene: TRBD2
j_gene: TRBJ2-2
abundance: .
len: 16
v_gene: TRBV20-1
CDR3nt: TGCAGTGCTAGTAGCGGGACTAGCGGGAGCTACGGGGAGCTGTTTTTT
CDR3aa: CSASSGTSGSYGELFF

d_gene: .
j_gene: TRBJ2-5
abundance: .
len: 16
v_gene: TRBV19
CDR3nt: TGTGCCAGTAGGGATCCCGCTAGCGCCGACCAAGAGACCCAGTACTTC
CDR3aa: CASRDPASADQETQYF

d_gene: .
j_gene: TRBJ1-5
abundance: once
len: 11
v_gene: TRBV7-9
CDR3nt: TGTGCCAGCAGCCGCGGAGGGCCCCAGCATTTT
CDR3aa: CASSRGGPQHF